The next 27 T cell receptor beta chains were all read from a single sample in a study of control samples from healthy donors and cancer patients. Only in-frame clones appear in the TCRdb table, and some are missing; sequencing was by immunoSEQ multiplex PCR. The sample holds 140,000 or so clones; about 91% are singletons and the top ten take approximately 3.2%. Sequences were obtained from blood. The receptors were sampled from a man aged 25 to 40 in good health.

The chain carries TRBV7-8 and TRBJ2-3; perhaps TRBD2 as D (5 bases). V lost 6 bases, J lost 4 bases, and 5 bases lay in between. The germline V gene encodes CDR1 SGHVS and CDR2 FQNEAQ. This CDR3 spans 11 amino acids. The CDR3 coding sequence is TGTGCCAGCAGACTAGCAGATACGCAGTATTTT. Protein sequence: CASRLADTQYF.

This chain links TRBV29-1 with TRBJ1-3; maybe TRBD1 (5 bases). The CDR3 is 15 amino acids. The V and J ends lost 0 bases and 2 bases respectively, with 11 bases between them. Germline lookup yields CDR1 SQVTM and CDR2 ANQGSEA. CDR3 amino acids: CSVEDLMGAGNTIYF. In DNA form, the CDR3 reads TGCAGCGTTGAAGATCTAATGGGGGCTGGAAACACCATATATTTT.

The genes are TRBV4-2 and TRBJ2-2; perhaps D is TRBD1 or TRBD2 (5 bases each). This CDR3 has 18 amino acids. The V gene's germline CDR1 is LGHNA and CDR2 YNFKEQ. V was clipped by 1 base and J by 9 bases, with 24 bases between them. CDR3 protein: CASSQGVVRDGEHRELFF. DNA for the CDR3: TGTGCCAGCAGCCAAGGAGTAGTACGGGACGGAGAACACCGGGAGCTGTTTTTT.

The rearrangement links TRBV2 to TRBJ1-4; tentative D call: TRBD1 (6 bases). With 1 base removed from V and 5 bases from J, the gap between germline ends came to 14 bases. Germline values: CDR1 SNHLY, CDR2 FYNNEI. The CDR3 has 16 amino acids. The CDR3 sequence: CASSEGGGHSNEKLFF. In DNA form, the CDR3 reads TGTGCCAGCAGTGAAGGCGGGGGACATTCGAATGAAAAACTGTTTTTT.

The chain uses TRBV5-4 and TRBJ1-3; TRBD1 is a possible D gene (5 bases). V lost 2 bases and J lost 0, with 21 bases in between. Germline values: CDR1 SGHNT, CDR2 YYREEE (reference sequence). The CDR3 is made up of 19 amino acids. The CDR3: CASSFITFRGLHSGNTIYF. As DNA, the CDR3 is TGTGCCAGCAGCTTTATAACCTTCCGGGGACTCCACTCTGGAAACACCATATATTTT.

This clone is a singleton in its sample. The genes are TRBV30 and TRBJ2-3; tentatively, D is TRBD1 (5 bases). CDR3 length: 14 amino acids. The V gene's germline CDR1 is GTSNPN and CDR2 SVGIG (reference sequence). V lost 8 bases, J lost 6 bases, and 21 bases lay in between. In nucleotides, the CDR3 is TGTGCCGCACCCGGCAGGGTGGGTTCCGATACGCAGTATTTT. Translating it yields CAAPGRVGSDTQYF.

CDR3 region: CASSIVDSPLHF. DNA of the CDR3: TGTGCCAGTAGTATTGTGGACTCACCCCTCCACTTT. The chain links TRBV19 to TRBJ1-6; D call uncertain. V shed 3 bases and J shed 10 bases, with 7 bases lying between them. The germline V gene has CDR1 LNHDA and CDR2 SQIVND (reference sequence). CDR3 length: 12 residues.

This chain connects TRBV28 to TRBJ1-2; 7 nucleotides match TRBD1. Germline CDR1 is MDHEN and CDR2 is SYDVKM. After removal of 4 bases from V and 3 bases from J, the junction contained 8 bases not matched to a gene. This CDR3 region has 15 residues. For the CDR3, the DNA is TGTGCCAGCAGTTCCCCGGCACAGGGGTACTATGGCTACACCTTC. This encodes CASSSPAQGYYGYTF.

The chain couples TRBV27 to TRBJ2-1; the D is unclear. CDR3 size: 13 residues. V was cut by 5 bases and J by 6 bases, with 11 bases left in between. Germline values: CDR1 MNHEY, CDR2 SMNVEV (reference sequence). The CDR3 loop reads CASSGRAPNEQFF. DNA of the CDR3: TGTGCCAGCAGTGGGCGAGCTCCCAATGAGCAGTTCTTC.

The chain is built from TRBV7-3 and TRBJ2-1, with D possibly TRBD1 on 6 matching bases. Germline values: CDR1 SGHTA, CDR2 FQGTGA. The CDR3 spans 14 residues. Trimming cost V 3 bases and J 9 bases, with 15 bases left between them. The CDR3 DNA is TGTGCCAGCAGCTTCGACAGCGTGGGGGCTGAGCAGTTCTTC. Encoded protein: CASSFDSVGAEQFF.

The chain couples TRBV7-8 to TRBJ2-7; 10 positions match TRBD1. V shed 5 bases, J shed 3 bases, and the junction held 10 bases outside the gene matches. From germline, CDR1 is SGHVS and CDR2 FQNEAQ. CDR3 length: 16 amino acids. The CDR3 DNA is TGTGCCAGCAGCCTCAGCGGGACAGGGGTAGGCTACGAGCAGTACTTC. This gives the protein CASSLSGTGVGYEQYF. The full variable domain, rest sourced from reference TRBV7-8 and TRBJ2-7, is GAGVSQSPRYKVAKRGQDVALRCDPISGHVSLFWYQQALGQGPEFLTYFQNEAQLDKSGLPSDRFFAERPEGSVSTLKIQRTQQEDSAVYLCASSLSGTGVGYEQYFGPGTRLTVT.

Remarks on this clone: The identical CDR3 is also encoded by other nucleotide sequences in the sample. Here the CDR3 reads CSVGTGELFF. In DNA, the CDR3 is TGCAGCGTAGGAACCGGGGAGCTGTTTTTT. This chain joins TRBV29-1 and TRBJ2-2; D is ambiguous. Germline-derived CDR1 and CDR2 are SQVTM and ANQGSEA. This CDR3 contains 10 residues. Trimming removed 6 bases from V and 5 bases from J, with 4 bases in between.

V usage is TRBV28 and J usage is TRBJ1-1; possible D gene TRBD1, 5 bases. The CDR3 sequence is 10 residues long. V lost 7 bases, J lost 8 bases, and 8 bases lay in between. Germline V lookup: CDR1 MDHEN, CDR2 SYDVKM. The chain's CDR3 is CASKGREAFF. The CDR3, as DNA: TGTGCCAGCAAGGGGAGGGAAGCTTTCTTT.

The V and J genes are TRBV5-4 and TRBJ1-6; no clear D gene. Germline loops: CDR1 SGHNT, CDR2 YYREEE (reference sequence). This CDR3 has 15 residues. V shed 1 base and J shed 7 bases, with 12 bases lying between them. The CDR3 sequence: CASSLPGNGNSPLHF. The CDR3 DNA follows: TGTGCCAGCAGCTTGCCGGGAAATGGGAATTCACCCCTCCACTTT.

The chain is built from TRBV12-3 or TRBV12-4 and TRBJ2-2; weak D call: TRBD1 (6 bases). V was trimmed by 5 bases and J by 6 bases, leaving 10 bases between them. This CDR3 comprises 13 residues. The CDR3 region has the DNA TGTGCCAGCAGTCCCGCAGGGGCCGGGGAGCTGTTTTTT. As protein: CASSPAGAGELFF.

The rearrangement joins TRBV6-5 to TRBJ2-1; TRBD2 might be the D (6 bases). The CDR3 consists of 15 residues. Trimming cost V 4 bases and J 5 bases, with 15 bases left between them. Looked up from germline, CDR1 is MNHEY and CDR2 is SVGAGI. The CDR3: CASSWGVALNNEQFF. The CDR3 DNA reads as TGTGCCAGCAGTTGGGGGGTCGCTTTGAACAATGAGCAGTTCTTC.

V usage is TRBV28 and J usage is TRBJ1-1; D gene unclear. Trimming removed 8 bases at V and 12 bases at J, with 10 bases between. CDR1 is MDHEN and CDR2 is SYDVKM in the germline V gene. CDR3 length equals 9 residues. The CDR3 bases are TGTGCCAGCGGGCCCGGTTCTTTCTTT. Translating gives CASGPGSFF.

The chain has TRBV6-2 or TRBV6-3 and TRBJ1-2, with no clear D. Deletions cut 5 bases from V and 10 bases from J, with 14 bases between. In germline, CDR1 is MNHEY, CDR2 SVGEGT. The CDR3 extends over 12 amino acids. The CDR3 coding sequence is TGTGCCAGCAGTACGACGGCGGGGAACTACACCTTC. This codes for CASSTTAGNYTF.

The chain joins TRBV6-5 to TRBJ1-6; no clear D. V shed 6 bases and J shed 7 bases, with 7 bases lying between them. The CDR3 is 12 amino acids. Germline V gene data show CDR1 as MNHEY and CDR2 as SVGAGI. This CDR3 is CASRITNSPLHF. As DNA, the CDR3 is TGTGCCAGCAGGATTACCAATTCACCCCTCCACTTT.

CDR3 residues: CAISESGGGASPGELFF. DNA for the CDR3: TGTGCCATCAGTGAGTCTGGCGGGGGGGCCAGTCCCGGGGAGCTGTTTTTT. The chain links TRBV10-3 to TRBJ1-3; 9 positions agree with TRBD2. With the DNA end fitting TRBJ2-2 better, the J assignment may be wrong. The CDR3 runs 17 residues. The germline V gene encodes CDR1 ENHRY and CDR2 SYGVKD.

Here the CDR3 DNA reads TGTGCCAGCAGCCGAAACTTAGGGACTAGCGCTTACTACGAGCAGTACTTC. It codes for CASSRNLGTSAYYEQYF. The V gene is TRBV6-6, the J gene TRBJ2-7; the match to TRBD2 covers 10 bases. This CDR3 region has 17 residues. Germline V gives CDR1 MNHNY, CDR2 SVGAGI (reference sequence). J was trimmed by 3 bases and V by 6 bases; bases with no gene match: 14.

The rearrangement uses TRBV30 and TRBJ2-2; 8 nucleotides match TRBD1. Trimming took 1 base from V and 3 from J; bases not matched to a gene: 1. Germline CDR1 reads GTSNPN; CDR2 reads SVGIG (reference sequence). The CDR3 totals 14 residues. CDR3 sequence (DNA): TGTGCCTGGAGTGGGACAGGGTACACCGGGGAGCTGTTTTTT. Residues: CAWSGTGYTGELFF.

The V call is TRBV19, the J call TRBJ1-2; 7 bases line up with TRBD1. The CDR3 sequence is 17 residues long. V shed 5 bases, J shed 0 bases, and the junction held 12 bases outside the gene matches. The germline gives CDR1 LNHDA, CDR2 SQIVND (reference sequence). The CDR3, as DNA: TGTGCCAGTAGTTACCGAAATAAACAGGGGTCTAACTATGGCTACACCTTC. Encoded protein: CASSYRNKQGSNYGYTF. The variable domain in full, with the rest retrieved from reference TRBV19 and TRBJ1-2, is DGGITQSPKYLFRKEGQNVTLSCEQNLNHDAMYWYRQDPGQGLRLIYYSQIVNDFQKGDIAEGYSVSREKKESFPLTVTSAQKNPTAFYLCASSYRNKQGSNYGYTFGSGTRLTVV.

The CDR3 DNA is TGTGCCAGCACTCCGACTAGCGGGGGGCAGTACTTC. Protein sequence: CASTPTSGGQYF. V is TRBV6-5 and J is TRBJ2-7, with TRBD2 identical over 12 bases. CDR1 MNHEY and CDR2 SVGAGI come from the germline V gene. The CDR3 is 12 amino acids. Germline trimming cut 7 bases from V and 9 bases from J; bases unmatched to any gene: 4.

The chain carries TRBV10-3 and TRBJ2-3; D gene uncertain. The CDR3 length is 14 residues. Germline CDR1 and CDR2: ENHRY and SYGVKD. With 4 bases removed from V and 0 bases from J, the gap between germline ends came to 8 bases. CDR3 coding DNA: TGTGCCATCAGTGGGTCGAGGAGCACAGATACGCAGTATTTT. It is translated as CAISGSRSTDTQYF.

The chain links TRBV5-1 to TRBJ2-1, with 9 bases aligning to TRBD2. The CDR3 extends over 15 amino acids. The V gene's germline CDR1 is SGHRS and CDR2 YFSETQ. The ends lost 4 bases at V and 4 bases at J; junction bases unmatched: 6. Here the CDR3 reads CASSVSGGSYNEQFF. The CDR3 nucleotides are TGCGCCAGCAGCGTTAGCGGGGGCTCATACAATGAGCAGTTCTTC.

This rearrangement joins TRBV5-4 to TRBJ2-7, with D possibly matching TRBD2 (5 bases). There are 12 residues in the CDR3. V lost 0 bases, J lost 11 bases, and 12 bases lay in between. The germline V gene encodes CDR1 SGHNT and CDR2 YYREEE (reference sequence). CDR3 amino acids: CASSLDSSEKYF. The DNA of the CDR3 is TGTGCCAGCAGCTTGGATAGTAGCGAAAAGTACTTC.